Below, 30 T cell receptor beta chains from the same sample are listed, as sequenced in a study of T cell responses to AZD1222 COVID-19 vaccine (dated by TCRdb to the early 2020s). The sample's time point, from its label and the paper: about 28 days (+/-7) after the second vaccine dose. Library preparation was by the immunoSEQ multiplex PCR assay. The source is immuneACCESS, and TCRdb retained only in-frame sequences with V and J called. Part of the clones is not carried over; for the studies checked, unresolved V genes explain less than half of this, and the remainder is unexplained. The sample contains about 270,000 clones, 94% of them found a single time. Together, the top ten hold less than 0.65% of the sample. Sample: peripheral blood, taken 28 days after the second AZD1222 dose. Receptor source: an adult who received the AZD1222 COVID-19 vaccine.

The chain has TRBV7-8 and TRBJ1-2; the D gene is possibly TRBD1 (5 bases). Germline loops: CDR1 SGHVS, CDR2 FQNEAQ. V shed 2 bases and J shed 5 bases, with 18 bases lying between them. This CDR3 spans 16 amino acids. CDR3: CASSLSGTLAGYGYTF. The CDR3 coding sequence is TGTGCCAGCAGCTTATCCGGGACGCTCGCGGGGTATGGCTACACCTTC.

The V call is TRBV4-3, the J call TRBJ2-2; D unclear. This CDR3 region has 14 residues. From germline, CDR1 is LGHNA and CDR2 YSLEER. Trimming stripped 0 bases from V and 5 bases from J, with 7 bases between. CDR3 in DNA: TGCGCCAGCAGCCAAGACCAGACAACCGGGGAGCTGTTTTTT. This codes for CASSQDQTTGELFF.

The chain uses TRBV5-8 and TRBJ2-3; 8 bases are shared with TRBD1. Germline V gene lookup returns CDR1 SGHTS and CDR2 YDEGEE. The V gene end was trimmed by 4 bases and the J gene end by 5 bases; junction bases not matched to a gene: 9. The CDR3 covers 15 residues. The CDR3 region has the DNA TGTGCCAGCAGCCCCTCGGGACAGGCATTAGATACGCAGTATTTT. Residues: CASSPSGQALDTQYF.

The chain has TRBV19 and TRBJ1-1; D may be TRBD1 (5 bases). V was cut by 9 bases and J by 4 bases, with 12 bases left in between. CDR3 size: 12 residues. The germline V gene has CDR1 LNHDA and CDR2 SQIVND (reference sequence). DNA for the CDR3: TGTGCCAGCACGACAGCTGGCACTGAAGCTTTCTTT. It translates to CASTTAGTEAFF. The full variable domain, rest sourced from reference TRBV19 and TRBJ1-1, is DGGITQSPKYLFRKEGQNVTLSCEQNLNHDAMYWYRQDPGQGLRLIYYSQIVNDFQKGDIAEGYSVSREKKESFPLTVTSAQKNPTAFYLCASTTAGTEAFFGQGTRLTVV.

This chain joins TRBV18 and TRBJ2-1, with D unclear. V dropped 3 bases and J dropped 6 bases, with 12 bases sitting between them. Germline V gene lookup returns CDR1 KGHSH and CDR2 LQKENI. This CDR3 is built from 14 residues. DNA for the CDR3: TGTGCCAGCTCACCGCTACGGGCGGCCAATGAGCAGTTCTTC. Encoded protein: CASSPLRAANEQFF.

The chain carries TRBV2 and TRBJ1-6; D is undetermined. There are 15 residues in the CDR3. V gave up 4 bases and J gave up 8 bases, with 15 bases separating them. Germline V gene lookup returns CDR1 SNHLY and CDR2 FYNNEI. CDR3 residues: CASSAPGRLDSPLHF. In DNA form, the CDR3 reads TGTGCCAGCAGTGCTCCAGGTCGGCTCGATTCACCCCTCCACTTT.

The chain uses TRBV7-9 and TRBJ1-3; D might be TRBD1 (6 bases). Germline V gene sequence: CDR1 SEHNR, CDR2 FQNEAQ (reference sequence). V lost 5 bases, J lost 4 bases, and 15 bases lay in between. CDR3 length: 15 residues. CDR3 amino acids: CASSRTAGVGNTIYF. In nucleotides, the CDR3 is TGTGCCAGCAGCCGAACCGCAGGGGTGGGAAACACCATATATTTT.

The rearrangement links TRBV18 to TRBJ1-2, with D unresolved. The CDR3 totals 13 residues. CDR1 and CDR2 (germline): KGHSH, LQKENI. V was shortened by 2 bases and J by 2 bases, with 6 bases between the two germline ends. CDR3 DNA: TGTGCCAGCTCACCAGCGGTGAACTATGGCTACACCTTC. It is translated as CASSPAVNYGYTF.

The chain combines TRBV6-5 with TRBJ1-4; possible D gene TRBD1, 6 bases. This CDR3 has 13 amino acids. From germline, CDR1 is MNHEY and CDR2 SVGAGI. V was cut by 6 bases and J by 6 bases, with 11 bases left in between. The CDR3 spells CASRPGQDEKLFF. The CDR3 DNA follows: TGTGCCAGCAGGCCGGGACAAGATGAAAAACTGTTTTTT.

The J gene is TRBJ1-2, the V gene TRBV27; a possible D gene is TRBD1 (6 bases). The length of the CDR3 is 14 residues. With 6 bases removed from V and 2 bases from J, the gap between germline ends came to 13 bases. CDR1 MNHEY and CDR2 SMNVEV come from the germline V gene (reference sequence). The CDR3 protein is CASSLRGANYGYTF. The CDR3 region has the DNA TGTGCCAGCAGCCTAAGGGGGGCAAACTATGGCTACACCTTC.

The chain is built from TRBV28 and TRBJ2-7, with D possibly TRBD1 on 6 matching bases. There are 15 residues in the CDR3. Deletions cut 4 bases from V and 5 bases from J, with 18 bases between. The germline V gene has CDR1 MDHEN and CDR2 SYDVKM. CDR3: CASSYPQGITNEQYF. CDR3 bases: TGTGCCAGCAGTTACCCACAGGGAATTACCAACGAGCAGTACTTC.

CDR3 region: CSVGQGGYTGELFF. The CDR3 nucleotides read TGCAGCGTTGGGCAAGGAGGATACACCGGGGAGCTGTTTTTT. The chain has TRBV29-1 and TRBJ2-2; D is possibly TRBD2 (5 bases). The CDR3 totals 14 residues. The ends were cut back, 4 bases at V and 3 bases at J, with 12 bases in the middle. Germline V gene sequence: CDR1 SQVTM, CDR2 ANQGSEA.

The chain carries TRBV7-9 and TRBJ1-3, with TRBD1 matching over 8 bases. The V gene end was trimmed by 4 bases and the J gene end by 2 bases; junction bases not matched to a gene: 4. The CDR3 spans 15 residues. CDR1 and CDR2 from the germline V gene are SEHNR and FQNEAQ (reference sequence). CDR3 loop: CASSSTGATGNTIYF. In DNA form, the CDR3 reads TGTGCCAGCAGCTCGACAGGGGCCACTGGAAACACCATATATTTT.

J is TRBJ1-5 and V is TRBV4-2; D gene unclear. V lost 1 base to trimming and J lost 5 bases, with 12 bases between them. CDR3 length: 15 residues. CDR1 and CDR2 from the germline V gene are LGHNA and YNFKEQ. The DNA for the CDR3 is TGTGCCAGCAGCCAAGGCGGTGGTGCGGATCAGCCCCAGCATTTT. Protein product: CASSQGGGADQPQHF.

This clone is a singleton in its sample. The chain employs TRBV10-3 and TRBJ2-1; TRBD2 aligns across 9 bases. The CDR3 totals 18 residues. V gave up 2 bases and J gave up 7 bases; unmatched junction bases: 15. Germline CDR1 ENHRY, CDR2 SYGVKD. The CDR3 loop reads CAISEPRLGRGGPNEQFF. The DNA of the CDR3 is TGTGCCATCAGTGAGCCGCGCTTGGGGCGGGGGGGCCCTAATGAGCAGTTCTTC.

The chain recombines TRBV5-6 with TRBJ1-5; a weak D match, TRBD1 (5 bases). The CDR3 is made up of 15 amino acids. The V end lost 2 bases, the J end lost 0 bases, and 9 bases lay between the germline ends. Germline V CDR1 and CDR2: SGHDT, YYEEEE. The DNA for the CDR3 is TGTGCCAGCAGCTTCGGACAAGCTAGCAATCAGCCCCAGCATTTT. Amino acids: CASSFGQASNQPQHF. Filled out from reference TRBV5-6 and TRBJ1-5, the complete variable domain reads DAGVTQSPTHLIKTRGQQVTLRCSPKSGHDTVSWYQQALGQGPQFIFQYYEEEERQRGNFPDRFSGHQFPNYSSELNVNALLLGDSALYLCASSFGQASNQPQHFGDGTRLSIL.

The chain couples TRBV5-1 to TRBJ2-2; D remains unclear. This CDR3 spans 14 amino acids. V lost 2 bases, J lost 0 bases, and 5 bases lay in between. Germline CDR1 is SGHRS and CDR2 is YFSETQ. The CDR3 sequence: CASSLGTNTGELFF. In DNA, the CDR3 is TGCGCCAGCAGCTTAGGGACGAACACCGGGGAGCTGTTTTTT. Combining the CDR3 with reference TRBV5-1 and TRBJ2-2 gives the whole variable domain KAGVTQTPRYLIKTRGQQVTLSCSPISGHRSVSWYQQTPGQGLQFLFEYFSETQRNKGNFPGRFSGRQFSNSRSEMNVSTLELGDSALYLCASSLGTNTGELFFGEGSRLTVL.

CDR3 sequence: CATSRVSQHTEAFF. CDR3 DNA sequence: TGTGCCACCAGCAGAGTGAGCCAGCACACTGAAGCTTTCTTT. This chain joins TRBV15 and TRBJ1-1, with D hard to call. The CDR3 covers 14 residues. The germline V gene encodes CDR1 LNHNV and CDR2 YYDKDF (reference sequence). Trimming took off 1 base at V and 3 bases at J, with 9 bases between the two ends. Variable domain in full (rest from reference TRBV15 and TRBJ1-1): DAMVIQNPRYQVTQFGKPVTLSCSQTLNHNVMYWYQQKSSQAPKLLFHYYDKDFNNEADTPDNFQSRRPNTSFCFLDIRSPGLGDTAMYLCATSRVSQHTEAFFGQGTRLTVV.

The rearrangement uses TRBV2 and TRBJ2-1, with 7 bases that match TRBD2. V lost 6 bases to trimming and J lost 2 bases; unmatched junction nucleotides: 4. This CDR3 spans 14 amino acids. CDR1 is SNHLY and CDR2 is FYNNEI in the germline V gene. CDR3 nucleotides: TGTGCCAGCAGCAGGGAGGGAGCCTACAATGAGCAGTTCTTC. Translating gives CASSREGAYNEQFF.

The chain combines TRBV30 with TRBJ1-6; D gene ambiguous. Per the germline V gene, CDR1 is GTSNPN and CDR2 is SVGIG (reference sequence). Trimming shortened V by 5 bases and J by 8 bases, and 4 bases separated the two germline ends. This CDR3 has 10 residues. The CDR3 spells CAWGDSPLHF. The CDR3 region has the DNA TGTGCCTGGGGGGATTCACCCCTCCACTTT.

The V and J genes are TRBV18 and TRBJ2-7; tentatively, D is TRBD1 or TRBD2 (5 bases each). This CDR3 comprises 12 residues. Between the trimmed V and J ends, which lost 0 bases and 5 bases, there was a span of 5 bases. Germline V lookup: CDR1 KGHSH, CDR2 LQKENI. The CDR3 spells CASSPPGDEQYF. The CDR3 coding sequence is TGTGCCAGCTCACCACCGGGGGACGAGCAGTACTTC.

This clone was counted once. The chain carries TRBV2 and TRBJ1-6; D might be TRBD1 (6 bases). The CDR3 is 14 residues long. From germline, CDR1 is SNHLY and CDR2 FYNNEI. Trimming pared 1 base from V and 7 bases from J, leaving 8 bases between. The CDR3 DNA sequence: TGTGCCAGCAGTGAAGGGACAGAAAATTCACCCCTCCACTTT. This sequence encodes CASSEGTENSPLHF. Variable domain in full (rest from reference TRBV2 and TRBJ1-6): EPEVTQTPSHQVTQMGQEVILRCVPISNHLYFYWYRQILGQKVEFLVSFYNNEISEKSEIFDDQFSVERPDGSNFTLKIRSTKLEDSAMYFCASSEGTENSPLHFGNGTRLTVT.

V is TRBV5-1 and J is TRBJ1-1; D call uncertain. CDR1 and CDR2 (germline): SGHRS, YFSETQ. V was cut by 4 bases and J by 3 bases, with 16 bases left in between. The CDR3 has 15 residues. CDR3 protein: CASSLLDGRDTEAFF. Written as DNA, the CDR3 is TGCGCCAGCAGCCTACTCGACGGGAGGGACACTGAAGCTTTCTTT.

The CDR3: CASRGRGAFTGELFF. The CDR3 region has the DNA TGTGCCAGCAGGGGCCGGGGGGCCTTCACCGGGGAGCTGTTTTTT. The rearrangement uses TRBV3-1 (or the pseudogene TRBV3-2) and TRBJ2-2; TRBD2 is a possible D gene (7 bases). Germline CDR1 reads LGHDT; CDR2 reads YNNKEL (reference sequence). V was clipped by 6 bases and J by 4 bases, with 15 bases between them. There are 15 residues in the CDR3.

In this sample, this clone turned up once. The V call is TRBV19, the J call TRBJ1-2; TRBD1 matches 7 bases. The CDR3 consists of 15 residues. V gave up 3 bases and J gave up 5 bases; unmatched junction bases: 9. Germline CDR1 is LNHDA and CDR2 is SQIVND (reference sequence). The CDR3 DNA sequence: TGTGCCAGTAGTATTGATACAGGGGAAGGGTATGGCTACACCTTC. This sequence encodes CASSIDTGEGYGYTF.

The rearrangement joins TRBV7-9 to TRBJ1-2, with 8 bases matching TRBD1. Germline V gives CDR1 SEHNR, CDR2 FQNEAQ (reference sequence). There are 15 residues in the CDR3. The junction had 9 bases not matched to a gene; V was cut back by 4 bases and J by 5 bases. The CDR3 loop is CASSSLSGGGYGYTF. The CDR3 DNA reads TGTGCCAGCAGCTCACTTTCAGGGGGCGGATATGGCTACACCTTC.

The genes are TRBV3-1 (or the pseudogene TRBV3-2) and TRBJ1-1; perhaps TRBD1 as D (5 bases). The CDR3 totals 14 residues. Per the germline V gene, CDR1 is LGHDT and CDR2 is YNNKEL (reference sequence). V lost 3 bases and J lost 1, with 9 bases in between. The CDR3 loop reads CASSHLGENTEAFF. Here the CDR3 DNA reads TGTGCCAGCAGCCACCTAGGGGAGAACACTGAAGCTTTCTTT.

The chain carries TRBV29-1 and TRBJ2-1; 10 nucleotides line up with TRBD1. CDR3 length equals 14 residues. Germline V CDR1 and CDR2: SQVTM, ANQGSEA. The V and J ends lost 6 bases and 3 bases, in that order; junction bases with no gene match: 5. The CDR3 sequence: CSVSRDRGYNEQFF. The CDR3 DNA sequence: TGCAGCGTCTCCCGGGACAGGGGCTACAATGAGCAGTTCTTC.

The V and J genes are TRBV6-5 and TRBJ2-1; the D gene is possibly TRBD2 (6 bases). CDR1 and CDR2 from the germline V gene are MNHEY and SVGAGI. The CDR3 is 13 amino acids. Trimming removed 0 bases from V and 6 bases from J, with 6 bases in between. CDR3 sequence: CASSYSSGNEQFF. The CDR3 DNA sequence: TGTGCCAGCAGTTACTCTAGCGGCAATGAGCAGTTCTTC.

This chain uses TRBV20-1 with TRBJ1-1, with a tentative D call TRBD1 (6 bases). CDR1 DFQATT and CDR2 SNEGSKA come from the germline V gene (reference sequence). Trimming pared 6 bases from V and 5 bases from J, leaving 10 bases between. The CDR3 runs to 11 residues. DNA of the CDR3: TGCAGTGCAAAGAGGGGGACTGAAGCTTTCTTT. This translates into CSAKRGTEAFF.